The entry below gives a single T cell receptor (beta chain) sequence along with its context. Its antigen is unknown. The data were obtained in a study of T cell responses to AZD1222 COVID-19 vaccine. The study, taken as a whole, reports: White British people made up most donors, females outnumbered males, and clonal diversity was possibly underestimated. Just a handful of people given AZD1222 tested seropositive at baseline. Two doses of AZD1222 preceded a rise in Spike-specific TCR breadth and depth.

The method was immunoSEQ multiplex PCR; TCRdb's version includes in-frame clones alone and lacks a portion of them. Of some 170,000 clones in the sample, about nine tenths were seen once. This receptor was obtained from an adult who received the MenACWY meningococcal vaccine as a control. The material sequenced was peripheral blood, taken 28 days after the second dose of the MenACWY control vaccine.

This chain's CDR3 is CSALRGIEAFF. CDR3 DNA sequence: TGCAGTGCCCTTAGGGGGATTGAAGCTTTCTTT. The rearrangement uses TRBV20-1 and TRBJ1-1; perhaps TRBD1 as D (6 bases). Trimming shortened V by 6 bases and J by 7 bases, and 12 bases separated the two germline ends. The CDR3 runs to 11 residues. The germline V gene has CDR1 DFQATT and CDR2 SNEGSKA (reference sequence).